The present entry profiles one TCR beta chain with its context. CDR3 length: 15 residues. Trimming shortened V by 3 bases and J by 4 bases, and 12 bases separated the two germline ends. Germline values: CDR1 SGHDN, CDR2 FVKESK. Profiling relied on immunoSEQ multiplex PCR, and the TCRdb table lists in-frame clones only, not all of them. The table lists around 45,000 clones, 80% to 90% of them singletons. The data originate from a study of blood T cell repertoires in COVID-19. Overall study context: Sites across the United States, Italy and Spain contributed samples from acute and convalescent COVID-19.

The receptor was derived from a man aged 55 to 69 with active COVID-19. Material: peripheral blood. The chain is built from TRBV14 and TRBJ1-4, with D unclear. The CDR3 coding sequence is TGTGCCAGCAGCCAGAGACAAGAGATTAATGAAAAACTGTTTTTT. It specifies CASSQRQEINEKLFF. Drawing the rest from reference TRBV14 and TRBJ1-4, the complete variable domain is EAGVTQFPSHSVIEKGQTVTLRCDPISGHDNLYWYRRVMGKEIKFLLHFVKESKQDESGMPNNRFLAERTGGTYSTLKVQPAELEDSGVYFCASSQRQEINEKLFFGSGTQLSVL.